This entry lists 28 T cell receptor beta chains sequenced from one sample in a study of relationships among human T cell subsets. From mRNA, alpha and beta CDR3 regions were amplified using semiquantitative ARM-PCR. ARM-PCR used tagged nested gene-specific primers, then communal superprimers for exponential amplification. TCRdb re-analysed the multiplex PCR reads in MiXCR, keeping a single row per CDR3 protein. Of 7,000 to 9,500 distinct CDR3 sequences in the sample, 54% were seen once. The CD45RA-negative fraction was bead-selected with anti-CD45RO to obtain memory T cells. The sequencing sample was made of memory T cells sorted from blood. The receptors come from a man aged 35 to 55 in good health.

This clonotype appeared a single time. This chain uses TRBV29-1 with TRBJ2-7; 7 positions match TRBD1. Germline loops: CDR1 SQVTM, CDR2 ANQGSEA. The CDR3 has 11 residues. After removal of 7 bases from V and 6 bases from J, the junction contained 6 bases not matched to a gene. In nucleotides, the CDR3 is TGCAGCGCCTACAGGGGCGGCGAGCAGTACTTC. Its protein is CSAYRGGEQYF.

This clonotype was detected only a few times. The chain combines TRBV20-1 with TRBJ2-5, with D tentatively TRBD1 (6 bases). Trimming cost V 0 bases and J 1 base, with 12 bases left between them. The CDR3 is 15 amino acids. CDR1 and CDR2 from the germline V gene are DFQATT and SNEGSKA (reference sequence). CDR3 DNA: TGCAGTGCTAGAGATGCCCGGGACACCCAAGAGACCCAGTACTTC. It codes for CSARDARDTQETQYF.

The J gene is TRBJ1-1, the V gene TRBV5-1; possibly TRBD1 for D (5 bases). Per germline, CDR1 SGHRS and CDR2 YFSETQ. V was clipped by 0 bases and J by 1 base, with 10 bases between them. The CDR3 runs 15 residues. The CDR3 region has the DNA TGCGCCAGCAGCTTGGGGGGACGGAAGAACACTGAAGCTTTCTTT. Translating it yields CASSLGGRKNTEAFF.

This sequence joins TRBV28 and TRBJ2-5; D remains unclear. The ends were cut back, 6 bases at V and 5 bases at J, with 10 bases in the middle. Germline-derived CDR1 and CDR2 are MDHEN and SYDVKM. The CDR3 covers 12 residues. The CDR3 DNA is TGTGCCAGCAGCACACCTGGCGAGACCCAGTACTTC. This sequence encodes CASSTPGETQYF.

The chain joins TRBV10-3 to TRBJ1-1; D is undetermined. V was pared by 2 bases and J by 0 bases, with 4 bases between. This CDR3 comprises 13 residues. Germline V CDR1 and CDR2: ENHRY, SYGVKD. The CDR3 coding sequence is TGTGCCATCAGTGAGGATATGAACACTGAAGCTTTCTTT. This translates into CAISEDMNTEAFF.

V gene TRBV30 combines with J gene TRBJ1-5; D remains ambiguous. Germline V gives CDR1 GTSNPN, CDR2 SVGIG (reference sequence). V was trimmed by 3 bases and J by 5 bases, leaving 11 bases between them. This CDR3 contains 13 residues. DNA for the CDR3: TGTGCCTGGAGCAAGTCGAGGGATCAGCCCCAGCATTTT. Amino acid sequence: CAWSKSRDQPQHF. Combining the CDR3 with reference TRBV30 and TRBJ1-5 gives the whole variable domain SQTIHQWPATLVQPVGSPLSLECTVEGTSNPNLYWYRQAAGRGLQLLFYSVGIGQISSEVPQNLSASRPQDRQFILSSKKLLLSDSGFYLCAWSKSRDQPQHFGDGTRLSIL.

The V gene is TRBV20-1, the J gene TRBJ2-7; TRBD2 aligns across 13 bases. There are 14 residues in the CDR3. CDR1 and CDR2 from the germline V gene are DFQATT and SNEGSKA (reference sequence). V shed 4 bases, J shed 2 bases, and the junction held 2 bases outside the gene matches. As DNA, the CDR3 is TGCAGTGCTATCGGGACTAGCGGGACCTACGAGCAGTACTTC. Amino acids: CSAIGTSGTYEQYF.

This clonotype was seen a few times. At one end, the junction sequence differs from germline, possibly due to a read error. J is TRBJ1-1 and V is TRBV12-3 or TRBV12-4; TRBD1 is a possible D gene (6 bases). This CDR3 spans 13 amino acids. The CDR3 here is CASSRTANTEALF. CDR3 bases: TGTGCCAGCAGCCGGACAGCGAACACTGAAGCTCTCTTT.

The rearrangement joins TRBV7-2 to TRBJ2-3; D gene ambiguous. Germline-derived CDR1 and CDR2 are SGHTA and FQGNSA. CDR3 length: 13 amino acids. V lost 2 bases and J 4 bases, leaving 7 bases between the germline ends. CDR3 sequence reads: CASSLITADTQYF. CDR3 nucleotide sequence: TGTGCCAGCAGCTTAATCACGGCAGATACGCAGTATTTT.

CDR3 nucleotide sequence: TGTGCCTGGGCGACAGGGTTATCAACGGCCCAGCATTTT. This translates into CAWATGLSTAQHF. This chain connects TRBV30 to TRBJ1-5; 7 bases are shared with TRBD1. The V and J ends lost 5 bases and 11 bases, in that order; junction bases with no gene match: 12. Germline V gives CDR1 GTSNPN, CDR2 SVGIG (reference sequence). CDR3 length equals 13 residues.

The CDR3 protein is CASSWGTSDQETQYF. In DNA, the CDR3 is TGCGCCAGCAGCTGGGGGACTAGCGACCAAGAGACCCAGTACTTC. The V gene is TRBV5-1, the J gene TRBJ2-5, with 10 bases aligning to TRBD2. This CDR3 region has 15 residues. CDR1 is SGHRS and CDR2 is YFSETQ in the germline V gene. V gave up 3 bases and J gave up 0 bases; unmatched junction bases: 2.

The gene calls are TRBV28 and TRBJ2-7, with 10 bases fitting TRBD1. Germline values: CDR1 MDHEN, CDR2 SYDVKM. The CDR3 is made up of 13 amino acids. Unmatched junction bases numbered 5, after V lost 8 bases and J lost 4 bases. Here the CDR3 DNA reads TGTGCCAGCTCGGGACAGGGGATGTACGAGCAGTACTTC. As protein: CASSGQGMYEQYF.

This clonotype turned up a few times. V gene TRBV5-1 combines with J gene TRBJ1-2; D is unclear. Trimming pared 0 bases from V and 0 bases from J, leaving 6 bases between. The germline V gene has CDR1 SGHRS and CDR2 YFSETQ. The CDR3 sequence is 14 residues long. The CDR3 DNA is TGCGCCAGCAGCTTGGATGCGGCTAACTATGGCTACACCTTC. Amino acid sequence: CASSLDAANYGYTF.

The CDR3 is CASSPEGEREQYF. The CDR3 DNA reads as TGCGCCAGCAGCCCGGAAGGGGAACGCGAGCAGTACTTC. The chain couples TRBV5-1 to TRBJ2-7; D is perhaps TRBD1 (5 bases). This CDR3 is 13 amino acids long. Between the trimmed V and J ends, which lost 4 bases and 6 bases, there was a span of 14 bases. Germline-derived CDR1 and CDR2 are SGHRS and YFSETQ.

The CDR3 is CATSDLGLMYF. CDR3 DNA sequence: TGTGCCACCAGTGATTTAGGGCTTATGTACTTC. The chain recombines TRBV24-1 with TRBJ2-4; D remains ambiguous. Germline-derived CDR1 and CDR2 are KGHDR and SFDVKD. The CDR3 is made up of 11 amino acids. V lost 1 base and J 15 bases, leaving 9 bases between the germline ends.

The chain recombines TRBV11-2 with TRBJ2-3; TRBD1 or TRBD2 may be the D gene (5 bases each). This CDR3 comprises 12 residues. V was cut by 0 bases and J by 11 bases, with 9 bases left in between. From germline, CDR1 is SGHAT and CDR2 FQNNGV. The CDR3 DNA reads as TGTGCCAGCAGCTTAGATGGGGGTGGGCAGTATTTT. It is translated as CASSLDGGGQYF.

The V call is TRBV28, the J call TRBJ1-5; tentatively, D is TRBD1 (5 bases). The CDR3 length is 20 residues. The V end lost 3 bases, the J end lost 0 bases, and 24 bases lay between the germline ends. Germline V gene sequence: CDR1 MDHEN, CDR2 SYDVKM. CDR3 amino acids: CASSLRKGTGNFYSNQPQHF. DNA for the CDR3: TGTGCCAGCAGTTTGCGAAAAGGGACGGGCAATTTCTATAGCAATCAGCCCCAGCATTTT.

V and J are TRBV20-1 and TRBJ2-7; tentative D call: TRBD2 (5 bases). CDR3 length: 14 amino acids. V was clipped by 3 bases and J by 2 bases, with 14 bases between them. Germline V lookup: CDR1 DFQATT, CDR2 SNEGSKA (reference sequence). The CDR3 here is CSASRPGIAYEQYF. The CDR3 region has the DNA TGCAGTGCTAGCCGTCCCGGGATAGCCTACGAGCAGTACTTC.

In DNA form, the CDR3 reads TGTGCCAGCAGTTTAAAAGTTCAGGGTAGGGGGATTCAGTACTTC. Translated, it gives CASSLKVQGRGIQYF. The chain recombines TRBV12-3 or TRBV12-4 with TRBJ2-4; D perhaps matches TRBD1 (6 bases). The V and J ends lost 2 bases and 10 bases respectively, with 18 bases between them. CDR3 size: 15 residues.

V is TRBV29-1 and J is TRBJ1-1; tentative D call: TRBD1 (6 bases). The CDR3 loop spans 13 amino acids. Trimming stripped 6 bases from V and 6 bases from J, with 17 bases between. Germline V gene data show CDR1 as SQVTM and CDR2 as ANQGSEA. The CDR3 bases are TGCAGCGTCGCCAGCCCGGGGGCACCTGAAGCTTTCTTT. This translates into CSVASPGAPEAFF.

This clonotype has just one count. The chain couples TRBV14 to TRBJ2-7, with D unresolved. Germline CDR1 and CDR2: SGHDN and FVKESK. CDR3 size: 14 residues. V lost 4 bases and J lost 1, with 11 bases in between. The CDR3 DNA sequence: TGTGCCAGCAGCCGATACGCACAGTCCTACGAGCAGTACTTC. Its protein is CASSRYAQSYEQYF. The entire variable domain, with the rest obtained from reference TRBV14 and TRBJ2-7, is as follows: EAGVTQFPSHSVIEKGQTVTLRCDPISGHDNLYWYRRVMGKEIKFLLHFVKESKQDESGMPNNRFLAERTGGTYSTLKVQPAELEDSGVYFCASSRYAQSYEQYFGPGTRLTVT.

The chain carries TRBV10-3 and TRBJ2-7, with TRBD1 matching over 8 bases. Germline V gives CDR1 ENHRY, CDR2 SYGVKD. The trim removed 6 bases at V and 3 bases at J, leaving 10 bases unmatched. This CDR3 region has 15 residues. In nucleotides, the CDR3 is TGTGCCATCAGGGACAGGGAGTATAAGGACTACGAGCAGTACTTC. It encodes CAIRDREYKDYEQYF.

This clonotype was seen more than once but under ten times. V and J are TRBV28 and TRBJ2-3; 7 nucleotides line up with TRBD1. V lost 5 bases to trimming and J lost 6 bases; unmatched junction nucleotides: 8. The germline V gene has CDR1 MDHEN and CDR2 SYDVKM. This CDR3 comprises 14 residues. The CDR3 DNA sequence: TGTGCCAGCAGTGAGACAGGGCTTTCGGATACGCAGTATTTT. Encoded protein: CASSETGLSDTQYF.

The V call is TRBV28, the J call TRBJ2-7; TRBD1 agrees at 10 bases. The ends lost 7 bases at V and 3 bases at J; junction bases unmatched: 18. Germline V gene lookup returns CDR1 MDHEN and CDR2 SYDVKM. The CDR3 covers 18 residues. CDR3 sequence reads: CASTSGSLRDRGYYEQYF. As DNA, the CDR3 is TGTGCCAGCACTTCTGGCTCCCTCCGGGACAGGGGATACTACGAGCAGTACTTC.

The CDR3 loop is CASSWTGENYGYTF. The DNA for the CDR3 is TGCGCCAGCAGCTGGACAGGGGAAAACTATGGCTACACCTTC. V and J are TRBV5-1 and TRBJ1-2, with 9 bases fitting TRBD1. The germline V gene has CDR1 SGHRS and CDR2 YFSETQ. The CDR3 covers 14 residues. Losses at the gene ends were 3 bases for V and 2 bases for J; bases not matched to a gene: 2.

This chain uses TRBV28 with TRBJ2-5, with a tentative D call TRBD1 (5 bases). Deletions cut 7 bases from V and 5 bases from J, with 11 bases between. Germline V CDR1 and CDR2: MDHEN, SYDVKM. The CDR3 runs 12 residues. This chain's CDR3 is CASKGDLETQYF. In nucleotides, the CDR3 is TGTGCCAGCAAAGGGGATTTGGAGACCCAGTACTTC.

The chain carries TRBV7-2 and TRBJ1-1; no clear D gene. The CDR3 runs 14 residues. In germline, CDR1 is SGHTA, CDR2 FQGNSA. Trimming pared 2 bases from V and 2 bases from J, leaving 9 bases between. CDR3 in DNA: TGTGCCAGCAGCTTACTCGGCATAAACACTGAAGCTTTCTTT. It translates to CASSLLGINTEAFF.

This clonotype qualifies as large. The chain couples TRBV5-1 to TRBJ1-5; tentative D call: TRBD1 (6 bases). V was trimmed by 4 bases and J by 6 bases, leaving 14 bases between them. The germline gives CDR1 SGHRS, CDR2 YFSETQ. The length of the CDR3 is 14 residues. CDR3 in DNA: TGCGCCAGCAGCGCCACAGGGCTGCCTCAGCCCCAGCATTTT. Its protein is CASSATGLPQPQHF.